A single sample gave rise to the 18 T cell receptor beta chains below, sequenced in a study of cytomegalovirus exposure and HLA in healthy donors (dated by TCRdb to 2016 to 2017). Library creation used the immunoSEQ multiplex PCR assay. A mixture of 60 forward primers for TCR Vbeta segments and 13 reverse primers for TCR Jbeta segments was used in the multiplex PCR. Held by TCRdb, this immuneACCESS table contains in-frame sequences only and omits some clones. Under half of the omission traces to an unresolved V gene where checked; the cause of the rest is unknown. This sample lists more than 85,000 clones; around 73% were detected once. The ten largest account for approximately 1.3% of the sample. The sequencing input was PBMCs. These TCRs come from a man aged 25 to 40 in good health and CMV-seronegative.

The chain uses TRBV5-1 and TRBJ2-7; tentatively, D is TRBD2 (5 bases). Germline CDR1 and CDR2: SGHRS and YFSETQ. The V end was cut by 4 bases, the J end by 5 bases, with 13 bases between. The length of the CDR3 is 13 residues. The CDR3, as DNA: TGCGCCAGCAGCCTCGGACTGGCTGACGAGCAGTACTTC. It specifies CASSLGLADEQYF.

V and J are TRBV6-5 and TRBJ2-1; 8 bases map to TRBD2. The CDR3 has 15 amino acids. V dropped 1 base and J dropped 3; count of bases not matched to a gene: 2. The germline V gene has CDR1 MNHEY and CDR2 SVGAGI. In DNA, the CDR3 is TGTGCCAGCAGTTACTTCGGGGGGGGCTACAATGAGCAGTTCTTC. This sequence encodes CASSYFGGGYNEQFF.

The genes are TRBV19 and TRBJ1-5, with D tentatively TRBD1 (6 bases). V was trimmed by 7 bases and J by 2 bases, leaving 15 bases between them. The CDR3 runs 15 residues. Germline-derived CDR1 and CDR2 are LNHDA and SQIVND (reference sequence). CDR3 bases: TGTGCCAGTAAGGGGGAGGGGTCCGGCAATCAGCCCCAGCATTTT. Its protein product is CASKGEGSGNQPQHF.

This clone was seen only a few times. This chain links TRBV9 with TRBJ2-2; 8 bases fit TRBD1. Germline V gene lookup returns CDR1 SGDLS and CDR2 YYNGEE. With 1 base clipped from V and 4 bases from J, the junction kept 6 bases outside the gene matches. This CDR3 is 16 amino acids long. This chain's CDR3 is CASSVPGGISTGELFF. Written as DNA, the CDR3 is TGTGCCAGCAGCGTACCAGGGGGCATTTCCACCGGGGAGCTGTTTTTT.

This chain connects TRBV5-5 to TRBJ1-5; TRBD1 is a possible D gene (6 bases). The CDR3 runs to 15 residues. Germline V gene sequence: CDR1 SGHKS, CDR2 YYEKEE (reference sequence). V lost 0 bases, J lost 5 bases, and 12 bases lay in between. The CDR3 sequence is CASSLAPGVDQPQHF. CDR3 coding DNA: TGTGCCAGCAGCTTGGCCCCAGGGGTGGATCAGCCCCAGCATTTT.

The chain employs TRBV2 and TRBJ2-1, with D possibly matching TRBD2 (5 bases). Looked up from germline, CDR1 is SNHLY and CDR2 is FYNNEI. CDR3 length: 14 residues. With 8 bases removed from V and 0 bases from J, the gap between germline ends came to 11 bases. The CDR3 DNA is TGTGCCAGCCGGACTCTTAGCTCCTACAATGAGCAGTTCTTC. This codes for CASRTLSSYNEQFF.

The chain combines TRBV20-1 with TRBJ1-1; D gene uncertain. The germline V gene encodes CDR1 DFQATT and CDR2 SNEGSKA (reference sequence). V was cut by 6 bases and J by 6 bases, with 11 bases left in between. The CDR3 contains 11 residues. The CDR3 sequence is CSATRAAEAFF. CDR3 DNA: TGCAGTGCCACTAGGGCCGCTGAAGCTTTCTTT.

The chain carries TRBV27 and TRBJ1-5; perhaps TRBD1 as D (5 bases). Trimming removed 3 bases from V and 3 bases from J, with 15 bases in between. The CDR3 sequence is 16 residues long. Per the germline V gene, CDR1 is MNHEY and CDR2 is SMNVEV (reference sequence). The DNA of the CDR3 is TGTGCCAGCAGTTTTACAGGTCCAAGAAACAATCAGCCCCAGCATTTT. Translation: CASSFTGPRNNQPQHF.

The chain couples TRBV10-3 to TRBJ1-2; maybe TRBD1 (6 bases). The V end was cut by 3 bases, the J end by 8 bases, with 16 bases between. The CDR3 extends over 14 amino acids. The V gene's germline CDR1 is ENHRY and CDR2 SYGVKD. The CDR3 loop is CAISDPGGGLGYTF. The CDR3 nucleotides read TGTGCCATCAGTGACCCCGGGGGGGGCTTGGGCTACACCTTC.

This chain uses TRBV2 with TRBJ2-7; TRBD2 aligns across 7 bases. The CDR3 spans 18 residues. J gave up 3 bases and V 6 bases, and 20 bases lay outside the gene matches. The germline V gene encodes CDR1 SNHLY and CDR2 FYNNEI. CDR3 coding DNA: TGTGCCAGCAGGAACCGACTAGCCTATCTTTTCCGGATCTACGAGCAGTACTTC. Protein product: CASRNRLAYLFRIYEQYF.

The V and J genes are TRBV9 and TRBJ1-2, with D possibly TRBD1 on 6 matching bases. Trimming took off 0 bases at V and 8 bases at J, with 11 bases between the two ends. The CDR3 is 13 amino acids. Looked up from germline, CDR1 is SGDLS and CDR2 is YYNGEE. CDR3 in DNA: TGTGCCAGCAGCGTAGCCCCAGGGGACGGCTACACCTTC. It codes for CASSVAPGDGYTF.

Only one count was recorded for this clone. The genes are TRBV6-5 and TRBJ1-1; TRBD1 is a possible D gene (6 bases). The CDR3 extends over 15 amino acids. Per the germline V gene, CDR1 is MNHEY and CDR2 is SVGAGI. V was pared by 4 bases and J by 1 base, with 13 bases between. Written as DNA, the CDR3 is TGTGCCAGCAGTTGGAACAGGGATCAGAACACTGAAGCTTTCTTT. It yields the protein CASSWNRDQNTEAFF.

The genes are TRBV6-5 and TRBJ2-7; 10 bases align to TRBD1. The CDR3 consists of 15 residues. V lost 7 bases, J lost 4 bases, and 10 bases stayed unmatched. Germline V lookup: CDR1 MNHEY, CDR2 SVGAGI. CDR3 nucleotides: TGTGCCAGCACCAGCACCCGGGACAGGGGTTACGAGCAGTACTTC. The encoded protein is CASTSTRDRGYEQYF.

The V and J genes are TRBV11-2 and TRBJ1-1; 7 positions match TRBD1. V was clipped by 3 bases and J by 4 bases; unmatched bases: 5. Germline V gives CDR1 SGHAT, CDR2 FQNNGV. The CDR3 runs 14 residues. CDR3 nucleotide sequence: TGTGCCAGCAGCTTGGAGGGGGCAGGCACTGAAGCTTTCTTT. It specifies CASSLEGAGTEAFF.

CDR3 sequence reads: CASSLVSGALSPLHF. Written as DNA, the CDR3 is TGCGCCAGCAGCTTGGTGTCAGGCGCGTTGTCACCCCTCCACTTT. J is TRBJ1-6 and V is TRBV5-1, with D unresolved. The V end was cut by 0 bases, the J end by 10 bases, with 14 bases between. CDR1 and CDR2 (germline): SGHRS, YFSETQ. The CDR3 has 15 residues.

This chain uses TRBV5-4 with TRBJ1-2, with 7 bases lining up with TRBD1. This CDR3 spans 13 amino acids. CDR1 and CDR2 (germline): SGHNT, YYREEE (reference sequence). Trimming at V came to 5 bases and at J to 6 bases, leaving 7 bases not matched to a gene. This CDR3 reads CASSTGEEHGYTF. The DNA of the CDR3 is TGTGCCAGCAGTACAGGGGAGGAGCATGGCTACACCTTC.

The gene calls are TRBV5-1 and TRBJ1-2, with a possible D match to TRBD1 (5 bases). CDR3 size: 16 residues. V lost 0 bases to trimming and J lost 6 bases, with 18 bases between them. Looked up from germline, CDR1 is SGHRS and CDR2 is YFSETQ. The CDR3 region is CASSLAQAGTGDGYTF. CDR3 DNA: TGCGCCAGCAGCTTGGCCCAAGCAGGGACGGGAGATGGCTACACCTTC.

The table lists this clone with a few counts. The V gene is TRBV10-3, the J gene TRBJ1-5; D remains unclear. Germline V CDR1 and CDR2: ENHRY, SYGVKD. The germline V and J ends were trimmed by 2 bases and 1 base, with 3 bases remaining between them. This CDR3 is 13 amino acids long. The CDR3 loop reads CAISESSNQPQHF. As DNA, the CDR3 is TGTGCCATCAGTGAGAGCAGCAATCAGCCCCAGCATTTT.